This entry concerns a single TCR beta chain. What it binds is not known. The record originates from a study of T cells in tuberculosis. At the level of the study: In South Africa, adults with active tuberculosis were compared with IGRA-negative and latently infected IGRA-positive adolescents. Samples predate treatment or fall within its first 7 days.

Sequenced by immunoSEQ multiplex PCR; TCRdb stores in-frame clones only, minus some. The sample contains more than 30,000 clones, approximately 93% of which appear only once. Study-level findings and limits: Active tuberculosis patients had shorter CDR3-alpha; the beta difference was nonsignificant.

Time point described: new active TB diagnosis, blood taken before or within 7 days of starting treatment. The germline V gene has CDR1 SGHTA and CDR2 FQGTGA. The CDR3 extends over 14 amino acids. V dropped 6 bases and J dropped 2 bases, with 10 bases sitting between them. The rearrangement links TRBV7-3 to TRBJ2-2; tentatively, D is TRBD2 (5 bases). The input for sequencing was PBMCs, taken at tuberculosis diagnosis. The receptor was isolated from an adult with tuberculosis. The chain's CDR3 is CASREAVNTGELFF. CDR3 coding DNA: TGTGCCAGCAGAGAAGCGGTTAACACCGGGGAGCTGTTTTTT.